This TCR beta chain was retrieved from a study of T cell responses to AZD1222 COVID-19 vaccine. Study findings and constraints: CD4 TCRs linked to vaccination spanned spike, dominating at 160-218 and 743-854. Unmutated variant regions are reportedly targeted by nearly half of spike-specific TCRs. Seropositivity was recorded at baseline in only 6 or 7 AZD1222 recipients.

Germline assignment: CDR1 LNHDA and CDR2 SQIVND (reference sequence). V lost 5 bases to trimming and J lost 3 bases, with 14 bases between them. This CDR3 is 14 amino acids long. Note on this clone: Its antigen is still unknown.

Using immunoSEQ multiplex PCR, the repertoire was profiled, and TCRdb retains in-frame clones only, with some absent. The table includes under 130,000 clones, approximately 90% detected once. This chain joins TRBV19 and TRBJ2-7, with D possibly TRBD2 on 5 matching bases. Here the sequenced sample was peripheral blood, taken on day 0 of AZD1222 vaccination. The receptor's source is an adult in good health. As DNA, the CDR3 is TGTGCCAGTAGTCGGGCTAGCAGCCTCTACGAGCAGTACTTC. It is translated as CASSRASSLYEQYF.